The text below deals with one T cell receptor (beta chain). The antigen is not known. A multiplex PCR was run with 60 Vbeta primers and 13 Jbeta primers. Measured with immunoSEQ multiplex PCR; TCRdb has only the in-frame clones, and not every one. Seen here are 90,000 to 100,000 clones, 76% observed once, and the top ten hold 1.5% to 2.5%. This entry comes from a study of cytomegalovirus exposure and HLA in healthy donors. Study-level findings and limits: In an earlier analysis, productive rearrangement rates for most beta V segments clustered near 87% or 30%. The authors later found most CMV-associated TCR beta chains appeared HLA-restricted. HLA-A and HLA-B allele assignments for most subjects were reportedly predicted accurately using TCR beta sequences.

CDR1 and CDR2 (germline): MNHNS, SASEGT. This CDR3 has 15 amino acids. Trimming shortened V by 5 bases and J by 0 bases, and 13 bases separated the two germline ends. The TCR sequence derives from a man between 35 and 55 years old in good health and CMV-seronegative. The sample taken for sequencing was PBMCs. V usage is TRBV6-1 and J usage is TRBJ1-1, with D tentatively TRBD1 (5 bases). CDR3 sequence: CASSKTDPMNTEAFF. The CDR3 DNA follows: TGTGCCAGCAGTAAGACAGACCCAATGAACACTGAAGCTTTCTTT.